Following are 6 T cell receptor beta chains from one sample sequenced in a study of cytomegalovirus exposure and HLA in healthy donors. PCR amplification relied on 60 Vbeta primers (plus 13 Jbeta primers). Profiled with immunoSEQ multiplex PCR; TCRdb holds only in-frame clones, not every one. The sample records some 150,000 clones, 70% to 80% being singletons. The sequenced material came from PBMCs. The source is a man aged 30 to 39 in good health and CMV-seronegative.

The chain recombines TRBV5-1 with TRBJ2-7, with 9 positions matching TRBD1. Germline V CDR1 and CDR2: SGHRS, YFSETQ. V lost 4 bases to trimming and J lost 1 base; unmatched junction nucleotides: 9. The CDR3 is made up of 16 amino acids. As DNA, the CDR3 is TGCGCCAGCAGCCTTTTTGGACAGGGGCCTTCCTACGAGCAGTACTTC. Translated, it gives CASSLFGQGPSYEQYF.

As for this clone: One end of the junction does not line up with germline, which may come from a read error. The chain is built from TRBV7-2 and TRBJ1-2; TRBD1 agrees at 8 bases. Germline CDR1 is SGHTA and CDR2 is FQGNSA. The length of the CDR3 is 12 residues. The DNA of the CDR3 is TGTGCCAGCAGCTTCGGGACAGGTCCGGGGTTCTTC. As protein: CASSFGTGPGFF.

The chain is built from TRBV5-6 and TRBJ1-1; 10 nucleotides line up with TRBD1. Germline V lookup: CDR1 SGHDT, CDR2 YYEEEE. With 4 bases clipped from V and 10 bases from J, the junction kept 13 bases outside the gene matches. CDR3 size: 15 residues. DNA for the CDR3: TGTGCCAGCAGCGTTACCGGGACAGGGGTCACGGGAGCTTTCTTT. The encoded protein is CASSVTGTGVTGAFF.

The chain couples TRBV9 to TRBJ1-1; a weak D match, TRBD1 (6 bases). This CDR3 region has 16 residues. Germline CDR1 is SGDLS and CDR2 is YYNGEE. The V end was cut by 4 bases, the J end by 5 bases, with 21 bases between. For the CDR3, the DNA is TGTGCCAGCAGCCCCTCCGGGGGGGCGAAGGAGACTGAAGCTTTCTTT. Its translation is CASSPSGGAKETEAFF.

Here the CDR3 DNA reads TGTGCCATCACCGGGGGGGCCGCCGGGGAGCTGTTTTTT. This gives the protein CAITGGAAGELFF. The rearrangement joins TRBV10-3 to TRBJ2-2, with 8 bases aligning to TRBD2. J gave up 6 bases and V 7 bases, and 4 bases lay outside the gene matches. CDR3 length: 13 residues. Germline V gives CDR1 ENHRY, CDR2 SYGVKD.

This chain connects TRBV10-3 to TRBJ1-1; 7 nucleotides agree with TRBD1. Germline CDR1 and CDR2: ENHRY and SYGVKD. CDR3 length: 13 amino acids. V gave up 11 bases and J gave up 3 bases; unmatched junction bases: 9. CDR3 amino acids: CAVTEDRDTEAFF. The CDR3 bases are TGTGCCGTCACAGAAGACAGGGACACTGAAGCTTTCTTT.